The 27 T cell receptor beta chains in this list originate from one sample, sequenced in a study of blood T cell repertoires in COVID-19. Clones were sequenced by immunoSEQ multiplex PCR, and TCRdb holds only the in-frame ones, with some missing. The sample records some 270,000 clones, roughly 85% being singletons. Input material: PBMCs or T cells enriched from blood (not recorded which). These receptor sequences come from a woman aged 50 to 60 with acute COVID-19.

This clone was counted a single time. The J gene is TRBJ1-3, the V gene TRBV7-9; 7 bases agree with TRBD1. Germline V CDR1 and CDR2: SEHNR, FQNEAQ (reference sequence). The junction had 4 bases not matched to a gene; V was cut back by 2 bases and J by 6 bases. This CDR3 is 14 amino acids long. Here the CDR3 reads CASSLRQGENTIYF. The CDR3 DNA reads as TGTGCCAGCAGCTTAAGACAGGGTGAAAACACCATATATTTT.

This clone was detected only a few times. This chain connects TRBV7-8 to TRBJ2-3; tentatively, D is TRBD1 (6 bases). Trimming shortened V by 4 bases and J by 1 base, and 6 bases separated the two germline ends. Germline CDR1 is SGHVS and CDR2 is FQNEAQ. CDR3 size: 13 residues. As DNA, the CDR3 is TGTGCCAGCAGCTACAGGGGCACAGATACGCAGTATTTT. Translated, it gives CASSYRGTDTQYF. Using reference TRBV7-8 and TRBJ2-3 for the parts outside the CDR3, the full variable domain is GAGVSQSPRYKVAKRGQDVALRCDPISGHVSLFWYQQALGQGPEFLTYFQNEAQLDKSGLPSDRFFAERPEGSVSTLKIQRTQQEDSAVYLCASSYRGTDTQYFGPGTRLTVL.

The chain carries TRBV9 and TRBJ1-2; TRBD1 is a possible D gene (5 bases). This CDR3 region has 14 residues. The germline V gene has CDR1 SGDLS and CDR2 YYNGEE. Trimming cost V 0 bases and J 8 bases, with 14 bases left between them. CDR3: CASSVGQGIGGYTF. CDR3 nucleotides: TGTGCCAGCAGCGTAGGGCAGGGAATCGGAGGCTACACCTTC.

The genes are TRBV6-6 and TRBJ2-1; 9 nucleotides match TRBD2. Germline V gene sequence: CDR1 MNHNY, CDR2 SVGAGI (reference sequence). CDR3 size: 15 residues. V dropped 6 bases and J dropped 7; count of bases not matched to a gene: 10. CDR3 residues: CASSSGTSRFNEQFF. DNA of the CDR3: TGTGCCAGCAGCTCCGGGACTAGCAGGTTTAATGAGCAGTTCTTC.

The chain recombines TRBV18 with TRBJ2-1, with D perhaps matching TRBD2 (5 bases). With 0 bases removed from V and 3 bases from J, the gap between germline ends came to 15 bases. Germline lookup yields CDR1 KGHSH and CDR2 LQKENI. This CDR3 contains 17 residues. CDR3 in amino acids: CASSPPASTNLYNEQFF. In DNA form, the CDR3 reads TGTGCCAGCTCACCACCGGCTAGCACGAACCTCTACAATGAGCAGTTCTTC.

This chain connects TRBV2 to TRBJ2-2; possibly TRBD2 for D (5 bases). The V end lost 6 bases, the J end lost 2 bases, and 13 bases lay between the germline ends. CDR3 length: 15 residues. Germline CDR1 reads SNHLY; CDR2 reads FYNNEI. CDR3 residues: CASSEGDYNTGELFF. The CDR3 bases are TGTGCCAGCAGCGAGGGCGACTATAACACCGGGGAGCTGTTTTTT.

This clone was counted once. The chain links TRBV9 to TRBJ2-6; 8 bases agree with TRBD1. With V trimmed by 3 bases and J by 4 bases, 15 bases remained unmatched. Germline CDR1 and CDR2: SGDLS and YYNGEE. CDR3 length equals 19 residues. CDR3 nucleotides: TGTGCCAGCAGCGGGACCGGGACAGGCCTCTTAGCGGGGGCCAACGTCCTGACTTTC. It specifies CASSGTGTGLLAGANVLTF. Full variable domain (rest looked up from reference TRBV9 and TRBJ2-6): DSGVTQTPKHLITATGQRVTLRCSPRSGDLSVYWYQQSLDQGLQFLIQYYNGEERAKGNILERFSAQQFPDLHSELNLSSLELGDSALYFCASSGTGTGLLAGANVLTFGAGSRLTVL.

This clone came up once. The rearrangement links TRBV5-1 to TRBJ1-1, with D maybe TRBD1 (6 bases). The V gene lost 4 bases and the J gene lost 1 base, with 14 bases spanning the gap. This CDR3 is built from 15 residues. Germline V gene data show CDR1 as SGHRS and CDR2 as YFSETQ. CDR3 sequence: CASSGTGQTNTEAFF. In DNA form, the CDR3 reads TGCGCCAGCAGCGGTACTGGACAGACGAACACTGAAGCTTTCTTT. Using reference TRBV5-1 and TRBJ1-1 for the parts outside the CDR3, the full variable domain is KAGVTQTPRYLIKTRGQQVTLSCSPISGHRSVSWYQQTPGQGLQFLFEYFSETQRNKGNFPGRFSGRQFSNSRSEMNVSTLELGDSALYLCASSGTGQTNTEAFFGQGTRLTVV.

The rearrangement uses TRBV9 and TRBJ2-7, with 7 bases identical to TRBD1. Losses at the gene ends were 0 bases for V and 2 bases for J; bases not matched to a gene: 5. The V gene's germline CDR1 is SGDLS and CDR2 YYNGEE. The length of the CDR3 is 15 residues. Written as DNA, the CDR3 is TGTGCCAGCAGCGTAGACGCAGGGGGAACCTACGAGCAGTACTTC. Amino acid sequence: CASSVDAGGTYEQYF.

The V call is TRBV7-8, the J call TRBJ1-2, with D uncertain. Germline CDR1 SGHVS, CDR2 FQNEAQ. Deletions cut 0 bases from V and 4 bases from J, with 6 bases between. The CDR3 loop spans 13 amino acids. The CDR3 sequence is CASSLASIYGYTF. The CDR3 DNA follows: TGTGCCAGCAGCTTAGCATCCATCTATGGCTACACCTTC. Using reference TRBV7-8 and TRBJ1-2 for the parts outside the CDR3, the full variable domain is GAGVSQSPRYKVAKRGQDVALRCDPISGHVSLFWYQQALGQGPEFLTYFQNEAQLDKSGLPSDRFFAERPEGSVSTLKIQRTQQEDSAVYLCASSLASIYGYTFGSGTRLTVV.

Only a few counts were recorded for this clone. The J gene is TRBJ1-5, the V gene TRBV9; no clear D gene. Trimming stripped 6 bases from V and 0 bases from J, with 31 bases between. Germline loops: CDR1 SGDLS, CDR2 YYNGEE. This CDR3 has 21 residues. CDR3 loop: CASTEIGCGGKGFYSNQPQHF. The DNA for the CDR3 is TGTGCCAGCACCGAAATTGGGTGTGGAGGGAAAGGATTTTATAGCAATCAGCCCCAGCATTTT.

Turning to this clone: Other DNA sequences in the sample encode the same CDR3. This chain uses TRBV7-9 with TRBJ1-2, with TRBD1 matching over 10 bases. The CDR3 consists of 13 residues. Germline-derived CDR1 and CDR2 are SEHNR and FQNEAQ (reference sequence). V lost 3 bases, J lost 8 bases, and 3 bases stayed unmatched. The CDR3 here is CASSFGTGDGYTF. The CDR3 nucleotides read TGTGCCAGCAGCTTCGGGACAGGGGACGGCTACACCTTC.

The sample holds a few counts of this clone. V and J are TRBV6-5 and TRBJ2-3; D is possibly TRBD1 (6 bases). The CDR3 consists of 15 residues. V lost 3 bases and J 3 bases, leaving 13 bases between the germline ends. Germline assignment: CDR1 MNHEY and CDR2 SVGAGI. As DNA, the CDR3 is TGTGCCAGCAGTTATAGGCAGGGGTATACAGATACGCAGTATTTT. Its translation: CASSYRQGYTDTQYF.

The chain joins TRBV2 to TRBJ2-7; no firm D call. The V gene lost 3 bases and the J gene lost 0 bases, with 9 bases spanning the gap. Germline V gives CDR1 SNHLY, CDR2 FYNNEI. This CDR3 is 14 amino acids long. This CDR3 reads CASSDTHSSYEQYF. The CDR3 nucleotides are TGTGCCAGCAGTGACACCCACAGCTCCTACGAGCAGTACTTC.

The V call is TRBV10-3, the J call TRBJ1-4; 10 nucleotides agree with TRBD1. The V gene's germline CDR1 is ENHRY and CDR2 SYGVKD. This CDR3 spans 18 amino acids. The ends lost 0 bases at V and 4 bases at J; junction bases unmatched: 8. The CDR3, as DNA: TGTGCCATCAGTGAGTCGAAGCCGGGACAGGGGATTAATGAAAAACTGTTTTTT. The encoded protein is CAISESKPGQGINEKLFF.

V is TRBV19 and J is TRBJ1-5; 7 positions agree with TRBD1. The germline gives CDR1 LNHDA, CDR2 SQIVND (reference sequence). The CDR3 covers 16 residues. V trimming: 5 bases; J trimming: 0 bases; junction bases outside the gene matches: 7. In DNA, the CDR3 is TGTGCCAGTAGTTACGACAGGGCGCATAGCAATCAGCCCCAGCATTTT. Translated: CASSYDRAHSNQPQHF.

This chain uses TRBV5-1 with TRBJ2-1; 8 bases line up with TRBD2. This CDR3 has 20 amino acids. Unmatched junction bases numbered 14, after V lost 0 bases and J lost 0 bases. Germline-derived CDR1 and CDR2 are SGHRS and YFSETQ. CDR3 bases: TGCGCCAGCAGCTTGGCCGGGATTGGGAGCGGGGGCCCCTCCTACAATGAGCAGTTCTTC. It specifies CASSLAGIGSGGPSYNEQFF.

J is TRBJ2-2 and V is TRBV1; no DNA check was done on the table's D call, TRBD2. TRBV1 constitutes a pseudogene. The CDR3 extends over 17 amino acids. This CDR3 reads CTSSRPGAGGYTGELFF. The CDR3 DNA reads TGCACCAGCAGCCGCCCAGGGGCGGGGGGTTATACCGGGGAGCTGTTTTTT.

This clone is medium-sized (0.01 to 0.1%). The same CDR3 arises from other DNA sequences in this sample as well. The chain links TRBV7-9 to TRBJ1-4; D is unclear. This CDR3 region has 15 residues. V lost 3 bases to trimming and J lost 0 bases, with 8 bases between them. Germline lookup yields CDR1 SEHNR and CDR2 FQNEAQ (reference sequence). The CDR3 loop reads CASSFPSTTNEKLFF. The CDR3 nucleotides read TGTGCCAGCAGCTTTCCATCCACAACTAATGAAAAACTGTTTTTT.

The J gene is TRBJ2-1, the V gene TRBV10-2; 12 bases line up with TRBD2. After removal of 5 bases from V and 0 bases from J, the junction contained 5 bases not matched to a gene. The CDR3 runs to 17 residues. Germline V gives CDR1 WSHSY, CDR2 SAAADI. The CDR3: CASSLLAGGPSYNEQFF. The CDR3 DNA follows: TGCGCCAGCAGTCTACTAGCGGGGGGCCCCTCCTACAATGAGCAGTTCTTC.

V is TRBV25-1 and J is TRBJ1-5; no definite D call. CDR1 is MGHDK, CDR2 SYGVNS, per germline. Trimming removed 1 base from V and 11 bases from J, with 15 bases in between. This CDR3 comprises 14 residues. CDR3 loop: CASSELGIQGAQHF. The CDR3 coding sequence is TGTGCCAGCAGTGAATTGGGTATTCAAGGAGCCCAGCATTTT.

The J gene is TRBJ2-7, the V gene TRBV6-2 or TRBV6-3, with a weak D call TRBD2 (5 bases). This CDR3 comprises 15 residues. Germline CDR1 reads MNHEY; CDR2 reads SVGEGT. V was clipped by 4 bases and J by 7 bases, with 20 bases between them. The DNA of the CDR3 is TGTGCCAGCAGTTTCGCGGGCGCCCTCGGGTTAGAGCAGTACTTC. This gives the protein CASSFAGALGLEQYF.

The CDR3 region is CASSDVGTSVSNEQFF. As DNA, the CDR3 is TGTGCCAGCAGTGACGTCGGGACTAGCGTGTCAAATGAGCAGTTCTTC. This chain uses TRBV6-4 with TRBJ2-1, with 10 nucleotides matching TRBD2. CDR3 length equals 16 residues. Trimming removed 2 bases from V and 7 bases from J; junction bases left unmatched: 8. Germline values: CDR1 MRHNA, CDR2 SNTAGT.

The J gene is TRBJ1-2, the V gene TRBV18; 10 bases fit TRBD1. The CDR3 is 14 amino acids. CDR1 KGHSH and CDR2 LQKENI come from the germline V gene. V trimming: 0 bases; J trimming: 7 bases; junction bases outside the gene matches: 2. CDR3: CASSPPGTGVGYTF. As DNA, the CDR3 is TGTGCCAGCTCACCACCGGGGACAGGGGTTGGCTACACCTTC.

The genes are TRBV11-2 and TRBJ1-4; TRBD1 matches at 7 bases. The ends lost 0 bases at V and 3 bases at J; junction bases unmatched: 10. The CDR3 is made up of 18 amino acids. Germline assignment: CDR1 SGHAT and CDR2 FQNNGV. The CDR3: CASSLDLGQAGSNEKLFF. The DNA of the CDR3 is TGTGCCAGCAGCTTAGATCTTGGACAGGCCGGATCTAATGAAAAACTGTTTTTT.

This clone appeared a single time. This rearrangement joins TRBV7-2 to TRBJ1-4; D is ambiguous. The CDR3 consists of 15 residues. CDR1 and CDR2 (germline): SGHTA, FQGNSA. The V gene lost 2 bases and the J gene lost 0 bases, with 7 bases spanning the gap. The CDR3 nucleotides are TGTGCCAGCAGCTTACAGACTGCAACTAATGAAAAACTGTTTTTT. The encoded protein is CASSLQTATNEKLFF.

Comment on this clone: This CDR3 is also generated by other DNA sequences in the sample. The chain recombines TRBV7-2 with TRBJ1-2, with a weak D call TRBD1 (6 bases). Germline CDR1 is SGHTA and CDR2 is FQGNSA. V was shortened by 7 bases and J by 4 bases, with 22 bases between the two germline ends. CDR3 size: 16 residues. CDR3 sequence (DNA): TGTGCCAGCACATTAACGGGGGGCAGGGGCAGCTATGGCTACACCTTC. This codes for CASTLTGGRGSYGYTF.